The 10 T cell receptor beta chains below come from one sample, sequenced in a study of blood T cells in healthy people across ages. Using a J-beta primer mix together with a sample-barcoded 5' primer, a second PCR was run for roughly 6 to 11 cycles. In TCRdb, the 5' RACE reads were re-called with MiXCR into one record per CDR3 protein. Of over 1,300,000 distinct CDR3 sequences in the sample, around 59% were seen once. The sequenced sample consisted of blood. These TCRs come from a young man in good health.

The gene calls are TRBV3-1 and TRBJ1-5; 8 bases are a match to TRBD1. Looked up from germline, CDR1 is LGHDT and CDR2 is YNNKEL (reference sequence). Losses at the gene ends were 1 base for V and 6 bases for J; bases not matched to a gene: 11. This CDR3 region has 17 residues. CDR3 sequence reads: CASSQGTGGVLIQPQHF. The CDR3 coding sequence is TGTGCCAGCAGCCAAGGCACAGGGGGAGTCCTAATTCAGCCCCAGCATTTT.

The chain carries TRBV2 and TRBJ2-5, with 7 nucleotides matching TRBD1. Unmatched junction bases numbered 2, after V lost 2 bases and J lost 2 bases. This CDR3 is built from 14 residues. The germline V gene encodes CDR1 SNHLY and CDR2 FYNNEI. CDR3 bases: TGTGCCAGCAGTGAAACGGGACAGCAAGAGACCCAGTACTTC. This translates into CASSETGQQETQYF.

This rearrangement joins TRBV6-5 to TRBJ1-1; 10 nucleotides agree with TRBD1. The CDR3 is 17 residues long. After removal of 7 bases from V and 1 base from J, the junction contained 12 bases not matched to a gene. The germline gives CDR1 MNHEY, CDR2 SVGAGI. CDR3: CASISLWGTGENTEAFF. The CDR3, as DNA: TGTGCCAGCATTTCCCTCTGGGGGACAGGGGAGAACACTGAAGCTTTCTTT.

The rearrangement joins TRBV12-3 or TRBV12-4 to TRBJ2-3, with 8 bases identical to TRBD2. The CDR3 length is 16 residues. The J segment lost 2 bases and the V segment lost 5 bases, leaving 9 bases of the junction unmatched. Written as DNA, the CDR3 is TGTGCCAGCAGTCTCGGGGGGGTAATTAACACAGATACGCAGTATTTT. Its protein is CASSLGGVINTDTQYF.

The chain carries TRBV7-2 and TRBJ2-1, with D uncertain. Germline CDR1 is SGHTA and CDR2 is FQGNSA. The CDR3 covers 14 residues. The germline V and J ends were trimmed by 3 bases and 7 bases, with 13 bases remaining between them. The CDR3 protein is CASSLAQSQNEQFF. As DNA, the CDR3 is TGTGCCAGCAGCTTGGCGCAATCGCAAAATGAGCAGTTCTTC.

A single count supports this clonotype. The chain recombines TRBV12-3 or TRBV12-4 with TRBJ2-1; 12 nucleotides match TRBD2. There are 17 residues in the CDR3. Trimming removed 5 bases from V and 9 bases from J; junction bases left unmatched: 14. CDR3 coding DNA: TGTGCCAGCAGTGGAGGGACTAGCGGGTACGTTGGAGGTGAGCAGTTCTTC. Its protein product is CASSGGTSGYVGGEQFF.

The rearrangement joins TRBV28 to TRBJ2-5; D possibly uses TRBD1 or TRBD2 (6 bases each). The CDR3 sequence is 16 residues long. V was pared by 3 bases and J by 11 bases, with 25 bases between. The germline V gene encodes CDR1 MDHEN and CDR2 SYDVKM. The CDR3 DNA is TGTGCCAGCAGTTTGGGGGCGGGGTACTCCTACAATGAGCAGTACTTC. This translates into CASSLGAGYSYNEQYF.

J is TRBJ1-1 and V is TRBV4-1; 9 bases line up with TRBD1. Germline values: CDR1 MGHRA, CDR2 YSYEKL. The CDR3 runs to 15 residues. The V segment lost 2 bases and the J segment 2 bases; nucleotides outside the gene matches: 3. The CDR3 loop is CASSQSQGANTEAFF. For the CDR3, the DNA is TGCGCCAGCAGCCAATCACAGGGGGCTAACACTGAAGCTTTCTTT.

The chain is built from TRBV18 and TRBJ2-1; TRBD2 agrees at 7 bases. Judging by the DNA end, TRBJ2-7 fits better; the J call may be wrong. CDR1 and CDR2 from the germline V gene are KGHSH and LQKENI. This CDR3 contains 17 residues. Here the CDR3 DNA reads TGTGCCAGCTCACCACCACTAGCGTTGAGCTCCTACAATGAGCAGTACTTC. Translating gives CASSPPLALSSYNEQYF.

This chain links TRBV6-4 with TRBJ2-1; D is uncertain. The CDR3 runs to 13 residues. From germline, CDR1 is MRHNA and CDR2 SNTAGT. Trimming removed 4 bases at V and 8 bases at J, with 12 bases between. The CDR3 DNA is TGTGCCAGCAGTGTTGGCCTTATGGATGAGCAGTTCTTC. The encoded protein is CASSVGLMDEQFF.